This T cell receptor (beta chain) is from a study of tumor-infiltrating lymphocytes in oesophageal squamous cell carcinoma. Each CDR3 protein gets one entry after TCRdb re-called the PCR reads with MiXCR. The data show about 15,000 distinct CDR3 sequences, about 53% seen once. This CDR3 region has 12 residues. Trimming stripped 6 bases from V and 7 bases from J, with 10 bases between. The germline V gene has CDR1 MNHNS and CDR2 SASEGT. The receptor comes from a male donor with esophageal squamous cell carcinoma. The source material was esophageal tumor tissue. This chain connects TRBV6-1 to TRBJ2-1; D is perhaps TRBD2 (5 bases). This CDR3 reads CASRLDTNEQFF. The CDR3 DNA follows: TGTGCCAGCAGACTAGACACTAATGAGCAGTTCTTC.